The 17 T cell receptor beta chains below were found in one sample sequenced in a study of T cell responses to AZD1222 COVID-19 vaccine. Clones were sequenced by immunoSEQ multiplex PCR, and TCRdb holds only the in-frame ones, with some missing. The table lists about 160,000 clones, about 90% of them singletons. Sequencing used peripheral blood, obtained on day 0 of MenACWY control vaccination. The receptor source for this set is an adult in good health.

The chain is built from TRBV18 and TRBJ2-5, with D tentatively TRBD1 or TRBD2 (5 bases each). Per the germline V gene, CDR1 is KGHSH and CDR2 is LQKENI. V was pared by 3 bases and J by 5 bases, with 13 bases between. The CDR3 is made up of 14 amino acids. For the CDR3, the DNA is TGTGCCAGCTCACCCTTCGAGGGGTTGGAGACCCAGTACTTC. Translated, it gives CASSPFEGLETQYF.

In its sample, this clone was seen a few times. The chain has TRBV19 and TRBJ2-3; D could derive from TRBD1 or TRBD2 (5 bases each). Germline CDR1 reads LNHDA; CDR2 reads SQIVND (reference sequence). Between the trimmed V and J ends, which lost 10 bases and 0 bases, there was a span of 14 bases. The CDR3 loop spans 14 amino acids. The CDR3 DNA follows: TGTGCCACCCGGAATGAGGGGAGCACAGATACGCAGTATTTT. Residues: CATRNEGSTDTQYF.

The chain joins TRBV6-5 to TRBJ2-3; D remains ambiguous. This CDR3 spans 12 amino acids. Between the trimmed V and J ends, which lost 7 bases and 6 bases, there was a span of 11 bases. Germline values: CDR1 MNHEY, CDR2 SVGAGI. The CDR3 is CASNTGSDTQYF. The CDR3 DNA reads as TGTGCCAGCAATACCGGATCGGATACGCAGTATTTT.

The chain carries TRBV19 and TRBJ2-7, with D uncertain. This CDR3 contains 11 residues. V was clipped by 1 base and J by 6 bases, with 4 bases between them. Germline V CDR1 and CDR2: LNHDA, SQIVND (reference sequence). CDR3 nucleotide sequence: TGTGCCAGTAGTATAGGGAGCGAGCAGTACTTC. This gives the protein CASSIGSEQYF.

The gene calls are TRBV7-3 and TRBJ2-3; D call uncertain. From germline, CDR1 is SGHTA and CDR2 FQGTGA. This CDR3 has 15 residues. Trimming stripped 1 base from V and 4 bases from J, with 12 bases between. CDR3 residues: CASSLSLVGADTQYF. CDR3 sequence (DNA): TGTGCCAGCAGCTTAAGTCTAGTTGGGGCAGATACGCAGTATTTT.

The chain couples TRBV19 to TRBJ1-2, with a weak D call TRBD1 (6 bases). Germline V gives CDR1 LNHDA, CDR2 SQIVND (reference sequence). The germline V and J ends were trimmed by 0 bases and 0 bases, with 11 bases remaining between them. CDR3 size: 16 residues. CDR3 sequence: CASSIDQQGANYGYTF. For the CDR3, the DNA is TGTGCCAGTAGTATAGACCAACAGGGTGCTAACTATGGCTACACCTTC.

For this clone: Additional DNA sequences in this sample encode the identical CDR3. The V gene is TRBV28, the J gene TRBJ1-1; D unresolved. Germline loops: CDR1 MDHEN, CDR2 SYDVKM. Trimming stripped 6 bases from V and 3 bases from J, with 8 bases between. This CDR3 spans 12 amino acids. CDR3 loop: CASSPQDTEAFF. CDR3 sequence (DNA): TGTGCCAGCAGCCCCCAGGACACTGAAGCTTTCTTT.

The chain has TRBV28 and TRBJ2-7; 9 bases agree with TRBD2. CDR1 and CDR2 (germline): MDHEN, SYDVKM. This CDR3 spans 15 amino acids. Trimming took 2 bases from V and 5 from J; bases not matched to a gene: 7. The CDR3 DNA is TGTGCCAGCAGTTTAAGGGCGGGAGGGCTGGACGAGCAGTACTTC. As protein: CASSLRAGGLDEQYF.

The CDR3 DNA sequence: TGTGCCAGCAGCCACCTCGGCAGTCCCGATCAGCCCCAGCATTTT. It encodes CASSHLGSPDQPQHF. V usage is TRBV7-8 and J usage is TRBJ1-5; no firm D call. Trimming took off 5 bases at V and 5 bases at J, with 16 bases between the two ends. The CDR3 is 15 residues long. Germline assignment: CDR1 SGHVS and CDR2 FQNEAQ.

V is TRBV12-3 or TRBV12-4 and J is TRBJ2-7; D is undetermined. V was trimmed by 2 bases and J by 4 bases, leaving 6 bases between them. The CDR3 extends over 12 amino acids. Here the CDR3 reads CASSLNVYEQYF. The CDR3, as DNA: TGTGCCAGCAGTTTAAATGTTTACGAGCAGTACTTC.

This clone has a handful of counts. Here the CDR3 reads CAWTRGPGRDNYGYTF. For the CDR3, the DNA is TGTGCCTGGACTCGGGGCCCGGGCAGAGACAACTATGGCTACACCTTC. This chain links TRBV30 with TRBJ1-2; a possible D gene is TRBD1 (5 bases). V lost 4 bases to trimming and J lost 2 bases, with 20 bases between them. The V gene's germline CDR1 is GTSNPN and CDR2 SVGIG (reference sequence). This CDR3 comprises 16 residues.

This clone was picked up one time. J is TRBJ1-5 and V is TRBV19; perhaps TRBD1 as D (6 bases). Germline assignment: CDR1 LNHDA and CDR2 SQIVND (reference sequence). The CDR3 spans 14 residues. V was shortened by 1 base and J by 6 bases, with 10 bases between the two germline ends. CDR3 coding DNA: TGTGCCAGTAGTATAGGAGGGGGTCCTCAGCCCCAGCATTTT. Amino acid sequence: CASSIGGGPQPQHF.

V is TRBV2 and J is TRBJ2-5, with a possible D match to TRBD2 (5 bases). The germline V gene encodes CDR1 SNHLY and CDR2 FYNNEI. CDR3 size: 14 residues. The ends were cut back, 8 bases at V and 2 bases at J, with 15 bases in the middle. The CDR3 loop reads CASGSRRPQETQYF. CDR3 nucleotides: TGTGCCAGCGGGAGCAGACGCCCTCAAGAGACCCAGTACTTC.

V and J are TRBV19 and TRBJ1-3; D remains unclear. The germline gives CDR1 LNHDA, CDR2 SQIVND (reference sequence). The V end lost 1 base, the J end lost 1 base, and 5 bases lay between the germline ends. The CDR3 extends over 14 amino acids. The CDR3 is CASSIGGSGNTIYF. CDR3 nucleotides: TGTGCCAGTAGTATAGGGGGTTCTGGAAACACCATATATTTT.

V usage is TRBV7-2 and J usage is TRBJ1-6; D might be TRBD1 (6 bases). The CDR3 covers 15 residues. Germline V gene sequence: CDR1 SGHTA, CDR2 FQGNSA. V lost 2 bases and J 6 bases, leaving 11 bases between the germline ends. CDR3 region: CASSLYRAGNSPLHF. The CDR3 region has the DNA TGTGCCAGCAGCTTATACAGGGCGGGTAATTCACCCCTCCACTTT.

V usage is TRBV3-1 (or the pseudogene TRBV3-2) and J usage is TRBJ2-1; 9 bases are a match to TRBD2. Germline V gene lookup returns CDR1 LGHDT and CDR2 YNNKEL (reference sequence). Trimming cost V 2 bases and J 0 bases; bases outside gene matches: 8. The CDR3 sequence is 18 residues long. CDR3 sequence: CASSQKPSGTSSYNEQFF. The CDR3 nucleotides read TGTGCCAGCAGCCAAAAGCCTAGCGGGACTAGCTCCTACAATGAGCAGTTCTTC.

The J gene is TRBJ1-2, the V gene TRBV9; maybe TRBD1 (5 bases). In germline, CDR1 is SGDLS, CDR2 YYNGEE. This CDR3 contains 14 residues. V lost 2 bases and J lost 3, with 11 bases in between. Here the CDR3 DNA reads TGTGCCAGCAGCGTGTCCAGGGCTGACTATGGCTACACCTTC. Its protein product is CASSVSRADYGYTF.